This TCR beta chain stems from a study of blood T cell repertoires in COVID-19. As for the study in general: From the United States, Italy and Spain came samples of acute and convalescent COVID-19. Sources were T cells, B-cell-depleted T cells, or PBMCs; the material itself was cDNA or gDNA.

Enrolled during active infection, Seattle patients were then followed longitudinally. Per the original data handling: Estimates of nucleated cell counts were drawn from the amplification of reference gene primers. TCRdb keeps only in-frame clones here, not all; method: immunoSEQ multiplex PCR. V, J and clone size are taken as reported in that table, and D and trimming were inferred from the DNA itself. The table lists about 210,000 clones, more than 75% of them singletons. The TCR comes from a woman between 65 and 79 years old with COVID-19, enrolled during active disease. Specimen: peripheral blood.

CDR3 sequence (DNA): TGTGCCAGCAGCTTACCTACCCGGACAGTTTTCTACGAGCAGTACTTC. It encodes CASSLPTRTVFYEQYF. This rearrangement joins TRBV7-8 to TRBJ2-7, with D maybe TRBD1 (6 bases). The CDR3 is made up of 16 amino acids. V dropped 2 bases and J dropped 3 bases, with 17 bases sitting between them. The germline CDR1 and CDR2 sequences are SGHVS and FQNEAQ. The full variable domain, in which reference TRBV7-8 and TRBJ2-7 provide the parts outside the CDR3, is GAGVSQSPRYKVAKRGQDVALRCDPISGHVSLFWYQQALGQGPEFLTYFQNEAQLDKSGLPSDRFFAERPEGSVSTLKIQRTQQEDSAVYLCASSLPTRTVFYEQYFGPGTRLTVT.